Following are 10 T cell receptor beta chains from one sample sequenced in a study of neurological immune-mediated disorders. TCRdb analysed the 5' RACE reads with MiXCR anew, one entry per CDR3 protein. The sample has roughly 41,000 distinct CDR3 sequences, under 2% seen once. The sample consisted of PBMCs. The receptor source for this set is a woman in her thirties or forties with multiple sclerosis.

In its sample, this clonotype was seen many times. The chain carries TRBV5-1 and TRBJ2-1, with 8 bases lining up with TRBD2. Germline V gene sequence: CDR1 SGHRS, CDR2 YFSETQ. The CDR3 is made up of 15 amino acids. The V and J ends lost 3 bases and 6 bases, in that order; junction bases with no gene match: 8. This chain's CDR3 is CASSWVGGGRNEQFF. Written as DNA, the CDR3 is TGCGCCAGCAGCTGGGTTGGCGGGGGGCGCAATGAGCAGTTCTTC.

The V and J genes are TRBV6-4 and TRBJ2-3; D is uncertain. The CDR3 extends over 13 amino acids. Per germline, CDR1 MRHNA and CDR2 SNTAGT. The ends were cut back, 4 bases at V and 5 bases at J, with 10 bases in the middle. Here the CDR3 DNA reads TGTGCCAGCAGTGTAGAACCCCGAGATACGCAGTATTTT. Translation gives CASSVEPRDTQYF.

This clonotype was detected many times. This chain joins TRBV5-1 and TRBJ1-1, with D perhaps matching TRBD1 (5 bases). Germline lookup yields CDR1 SGHRS and CDR2 YFSETQ. V shed 3 bases and J shed 0 bases, with 9 bases lying between them. The CDR3 is 14 residues long. The DNA of the CDR3 is TGCGCCAGCAGCTCCGACAGCATGAACACTGAAGCTTTCTTT. Translated: CASSSDSMNTEAFF.

Many counts were recorded for this clonotype. The chain combines TRBV4-1 with TRBJ1-1, with 7 bases identical to TRBD1. CDR1 and CDR2 (germline): MGHRA, YSYEKL. The CDR3 spans 17 residues. V lost 2 bases to trimming and J lost 3 bases; unmatched junction nucleotides: 12. CDR3 amino acids: CASSQPGRGPGDTEAFF. DNA for the CDR3: TGCGCCAGCAGCCAACCAGGTAGGGGGCCTGGCGACACTGAAGCTTTCTTT.

This clonotype was seen at least ten times. The CDR3 nucleotides are TGTGCCAGCAGCTTAACCACCGATGGCGAGCAGTACTTC. Translated: CASSLTTDGEQYF. The J gene is TRBJ2-7, the V gene TRBV7-9; D gene uncertain. The CDR3 length is 13 residues. The germline V gene encodes CDR1 SEHNR and CDR2 FQNEAQ (reference sequence). With 2 bases removed from V and 6 bases from J, the gap between germline ends came to 11 bases.

The sample holds many counts of this clonotype. The rearrangement joins TRBV7-2 to TRBJ1-4, with TRBD1 identical over 7 bases. This CDR3 region has 15 residues. V lost 5 bases to trimming and J lost 8 bases; unmatched junction nucleotides: 11. CDR1 and CDR2 (germline): SGHTA, FQGNSA. The chain's CDR3 is CASSPEQGTREKLFF. The CDR3 DNA follows: TGTGCCAGCAGCCCGGAACAGGGGACTAGGGAAAAACTGTTTTTT.

Only a few counts were recorded for this clonotype. Since a much larger clone is just one base distant, this may be a read error. The CDR3 does not end in the conserved phenylalanine or tryptophan, so this is likely a read error. The chain uses TRBV5-1 and TRBJ1-5; D is ambiguous. The CDR3 has 13 residues. V lost 0 bases to trimming and J lost 5 bases, with 6 bases between them. The germline gives CDR1 SGHRS, CDR2 YFSETQ. CDR3 coding DNA: TGCGCCAGCAGCTTGGCTTTTGATCAGCCCCAGCATATT. Its translation: CASSLAFDQPQHI.

Many counts were recorded for this clonotype. J is TRBJ2-2 and V is TRBV2; TRBD2 is a possible D gene (6 bases). The V end was cut by 7 bases, the J end by 0 bases, with 9 bases between. This CDR3 has 14 residues. Germline assignment: CDR1 SNHLY and CDR2 FYNNEI. The CDR3 DNA reads as TGTGCCAGCATGGGGACTTCGAACACCGGGGAGCTGTTTTTT. Encoded protein: CASMGTSNTGELFF.

This clonotype was recorded at least ten times. This rearrangement joins TRBV5-1 to TRBJ2-7, with a weak D call TRBD2 (6 bases). Germline lookup yields CDR1 SGHRS and CDR2 YFSETQ. The CDR3 extends over 15 amino acids. Trimming left V 3 bases short and J 0 bases short, with 13 bases between. The CDR3 DNA reads as TGCGCCAGCAGCTATCGGGGGTTGAGCTCCTACGAGCAGTACTTC. It specifies CASSYRGLSSYEQYF.

At least ten counts were recorded for this clonotype. The chain's CDR3 is CASSLAPANEAFF. CDR3 nucleotide sequence: TGTGCCAGCAGCTTAGCGCCAGCAAATGAAGCTTTCTTT. This chain joins TRBV7-8 and TRBJ1-1, with no clear D. V lost 0 bases and J 7 bases, leaving 9 bases between the germline ends. The CDR3 has 13 residues. Germline loops: CDR1 SGHVS, CDR2 FQNEAQ.